Reported below is one T cell receptor beta chain. The target antigen is unknown. These data come from a study of response to subunit inactivated influenza vaccine. Notes on the study in general: Authors proposed each seasonal influenza vaccination draws in few new T cells.

TCRdb reprocessed the RT-PCR reads via MiXCR and lists one record per CDR3 protein. The sample holds about 300,000 distinct CDR3 sequences, 21% seen once. CDR3 size: 15 residues. With 0 bases removed from V and 7 bases from J, the gap between germline ends came to 12 bases. Germline assignment: CDR1 LGHNA and CDR2 YSLEER. The V and J genes are TRBV4-3 and TRBJ2-2; weak D call: TRBD2 (5 bases). This TCR was recovered from a man aged 50 to 69 who received an inactivated influenza vaccine. The sequencing here drew on PBMCs from blood, taken less than 22 months after vaccination. In DNA form, the CDR3 reads TGCGCCAGCAGCCAAGATTGGGAGAGGCGCGGGGAGCTGTTTTTT. Protein product: CASSQDWERRGELFF.